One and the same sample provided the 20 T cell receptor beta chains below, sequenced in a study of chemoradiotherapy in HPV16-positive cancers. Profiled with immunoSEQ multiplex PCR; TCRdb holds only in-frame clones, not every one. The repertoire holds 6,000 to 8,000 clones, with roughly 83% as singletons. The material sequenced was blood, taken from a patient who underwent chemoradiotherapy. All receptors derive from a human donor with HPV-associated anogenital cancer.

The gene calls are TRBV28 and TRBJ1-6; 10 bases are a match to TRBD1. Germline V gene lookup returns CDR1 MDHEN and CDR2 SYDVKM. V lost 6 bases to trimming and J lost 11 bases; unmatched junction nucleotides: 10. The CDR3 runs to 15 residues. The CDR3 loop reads CASRGRTGGRPPLHF. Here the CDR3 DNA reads TGTGCCAGCAGGGGAAGGACAGGGGGTCGGCCACCCCTCCACTTT.

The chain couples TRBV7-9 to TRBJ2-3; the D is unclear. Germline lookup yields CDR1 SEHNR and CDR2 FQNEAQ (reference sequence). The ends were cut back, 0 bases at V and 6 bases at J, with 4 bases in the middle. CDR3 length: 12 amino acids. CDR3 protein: CASSLAADTQYF. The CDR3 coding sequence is TGTGCCAGCAGCTTAGCGGCGGATACGCAGTATTTT.

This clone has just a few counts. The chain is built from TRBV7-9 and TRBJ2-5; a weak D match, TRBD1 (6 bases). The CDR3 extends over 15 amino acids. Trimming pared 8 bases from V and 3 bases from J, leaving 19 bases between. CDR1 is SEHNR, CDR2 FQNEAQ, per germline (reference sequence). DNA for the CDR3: TGTGCCAGCGGCCATTCAGGGCAGGGGAAAGAGACCCAGTACTTC. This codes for CASGHSGQGKETQYF.

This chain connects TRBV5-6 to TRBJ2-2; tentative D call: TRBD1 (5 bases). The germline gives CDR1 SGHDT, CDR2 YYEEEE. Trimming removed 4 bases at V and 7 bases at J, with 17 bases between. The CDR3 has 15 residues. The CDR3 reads CASSLHRNSGGELFF. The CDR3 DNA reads TGTGCCAGCAGCCTTCACAGGAACTCTGGCGGGGAGCTGTTTTTT.

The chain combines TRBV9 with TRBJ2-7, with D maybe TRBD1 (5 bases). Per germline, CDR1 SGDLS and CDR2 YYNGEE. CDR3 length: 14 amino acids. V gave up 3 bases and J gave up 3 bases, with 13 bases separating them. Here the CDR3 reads CASSAGQVNYEQYF. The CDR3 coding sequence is TGTGCCAGCAGCGCAGGACAAGTTAACTACGAGCAGTACTTC. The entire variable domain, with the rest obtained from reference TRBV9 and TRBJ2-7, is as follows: DSGVTQTPKHLITATGQRVTLRCSPRSGDLSVYWYQQSLDQGLQFLIQYYNGEERAKGNILERFSAQQFPDLHSELNLSSLELGDSALYFCASSAGQVNYEQYFGPGTRLTVT.

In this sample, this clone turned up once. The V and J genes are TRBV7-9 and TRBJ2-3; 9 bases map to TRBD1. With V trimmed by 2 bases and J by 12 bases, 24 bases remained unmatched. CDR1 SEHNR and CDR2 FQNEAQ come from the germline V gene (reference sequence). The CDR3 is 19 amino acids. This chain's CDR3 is CASSLTAGWDRAAIVVQYF. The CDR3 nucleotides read TGTGCCAGCAGCTTAACGGCTGGGTGGGACAGGGCTGCCATCGTCGTCCAGTATTTT.

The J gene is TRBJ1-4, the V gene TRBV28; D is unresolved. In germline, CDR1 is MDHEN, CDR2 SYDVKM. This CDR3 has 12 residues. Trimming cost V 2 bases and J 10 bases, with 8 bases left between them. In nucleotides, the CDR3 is TGTGCCAGCAGTTTACAGATGGGAAAACTGTTTTTT. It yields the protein CASSLQMGKLFF.

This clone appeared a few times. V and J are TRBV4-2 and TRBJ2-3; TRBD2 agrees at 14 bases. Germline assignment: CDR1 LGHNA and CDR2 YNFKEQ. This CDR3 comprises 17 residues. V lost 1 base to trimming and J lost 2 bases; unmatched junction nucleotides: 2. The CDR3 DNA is TGTGCCAGCAGCCAAGGACTAGCGGGGGGGCCCACAGATACGCAGTATTTT. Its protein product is CASSQGLAGGPTDTQYF.

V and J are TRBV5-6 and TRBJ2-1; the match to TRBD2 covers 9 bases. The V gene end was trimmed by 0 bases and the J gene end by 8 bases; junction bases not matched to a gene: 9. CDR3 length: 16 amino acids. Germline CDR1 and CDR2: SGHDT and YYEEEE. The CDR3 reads CASSLGSGGGAYEQFF. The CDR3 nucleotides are TGTGCCAGCAGCTTGGGGAGTGGCGGGGGGGCCTATGAGCAGTTCTTC.

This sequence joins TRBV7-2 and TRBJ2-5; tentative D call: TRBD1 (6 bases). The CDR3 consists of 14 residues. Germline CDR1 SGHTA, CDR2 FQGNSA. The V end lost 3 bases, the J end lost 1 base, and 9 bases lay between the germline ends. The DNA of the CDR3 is TGTGCCAGCAGCTTTGGACAGAGCCAAGAGACCCAGTACTTC. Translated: CASSFGQSQETQYF.

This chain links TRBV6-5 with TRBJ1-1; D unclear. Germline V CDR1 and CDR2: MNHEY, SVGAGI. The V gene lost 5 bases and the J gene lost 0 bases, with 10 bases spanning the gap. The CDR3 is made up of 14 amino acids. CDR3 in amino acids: CASSRRTMNTEAFF. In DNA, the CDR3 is TGTGCCAGCAGTCGCCGTACCATGAACACTGAAGCTTTCTTT.

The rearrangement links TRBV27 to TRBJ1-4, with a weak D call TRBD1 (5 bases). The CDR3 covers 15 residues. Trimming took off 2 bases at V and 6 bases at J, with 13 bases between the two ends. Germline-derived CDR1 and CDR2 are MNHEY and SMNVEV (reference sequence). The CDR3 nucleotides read TGTGCCAGCAGTTTAGGAGGGGATGTACATGAAAAACTGTTTTTT. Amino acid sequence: CASSLGGDVHEKLFF. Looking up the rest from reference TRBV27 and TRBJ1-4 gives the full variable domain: EAQVTQNPRYLITVTGKKLTVTCSQNMNHEYMSWYRQDPGLGLRQIYYSMNVEVTDKGDVPEGYKVSRKEKRNFPLILESPSPNQTSLYFCASSLGGDVHEKLFFGSGTQLSVL.

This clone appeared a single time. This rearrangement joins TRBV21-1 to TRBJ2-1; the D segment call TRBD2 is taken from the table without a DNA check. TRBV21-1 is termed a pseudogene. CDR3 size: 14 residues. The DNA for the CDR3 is TGTGCCAGCAGCCCGCAAACACTAGCGAATGAGCAGTTCTTC. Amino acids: CASSPQTLANEQFF.

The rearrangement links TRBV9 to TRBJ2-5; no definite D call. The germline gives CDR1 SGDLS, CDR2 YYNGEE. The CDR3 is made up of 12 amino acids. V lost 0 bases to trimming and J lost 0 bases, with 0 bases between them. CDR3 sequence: CASSVDQETQYF. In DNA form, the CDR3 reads TGTGCCAGCAGCGTAGACCAAGAGACCCAGTACTTC.

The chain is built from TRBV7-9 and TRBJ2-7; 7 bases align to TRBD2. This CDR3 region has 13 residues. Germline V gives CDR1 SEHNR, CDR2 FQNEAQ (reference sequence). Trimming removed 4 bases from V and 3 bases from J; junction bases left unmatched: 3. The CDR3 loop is CASSSPGGYEQYF. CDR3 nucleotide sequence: TGTGCCAGCAGCTCCCCGGGGGGCTACGAGCAGTACTTC.

The CDR3 bases are TGTGCCAGCAGTTTCAGGGGGTTCGGTCCCCAGGAGACCCAGTACTTC. Translating it yields CASSFRGFGPQETQYF. The chain links TRBV28 to TRBJ2-5, with 7 positions matching TRBD1. Germline trimming cut 3 bases from V and 5 bases from J; bases unmatched to any gene: 12. This CDR3 spans 16 amino acids. Per the germline V gene, CDR1 is MDHEN and CDR2 is SYDVKM.

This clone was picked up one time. CDR3 protein: CASRPGFKNTEAFF. The CDR3 coding sequence is TGTGCCAGCAGACCAGGGTTTAAGAACACTGAAGCTTTCTTT. The rearrangement joins TRBV11-2 to TRBJ1-1, with D perhaps matching TRBD1 (5 bases). CDR3 length: 14 residues. V was cut by 6 bases and J by 1 base, with 12 bases left in between. CDR1 SGHAT and CDR2 FQNNGV come from the germline V gene. The full variable domain, rest sourced from reference TRBV11-2 and TRBJ1-1, is EAGVAQSPRYKIIEKRQSVAFWCNPISGHATLYWYQQILGQGPKLLIQFQNNGVVDDSQLPKDRFSAERLKGVDSTLKIQPAKLEDSAVYLCASRPGFKNTEAFFGQGTRLTVV.

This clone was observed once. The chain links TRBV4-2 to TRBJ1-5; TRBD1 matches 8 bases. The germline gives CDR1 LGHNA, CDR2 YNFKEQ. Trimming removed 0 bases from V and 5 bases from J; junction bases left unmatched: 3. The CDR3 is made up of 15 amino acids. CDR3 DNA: TGTGCCAGCAGCCAAGACGGGACAGGTGATCAGCCCCAGCATTTT. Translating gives CASSQDGTGDQPQHF.

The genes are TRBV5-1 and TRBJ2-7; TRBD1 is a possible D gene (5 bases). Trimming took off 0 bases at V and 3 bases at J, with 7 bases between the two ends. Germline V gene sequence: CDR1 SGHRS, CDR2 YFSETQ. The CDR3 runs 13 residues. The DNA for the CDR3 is TGCGCCAGCAGCTTGGCGACAGTCTACGAGCAGTACTTC. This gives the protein CASSLATVYEQYF.

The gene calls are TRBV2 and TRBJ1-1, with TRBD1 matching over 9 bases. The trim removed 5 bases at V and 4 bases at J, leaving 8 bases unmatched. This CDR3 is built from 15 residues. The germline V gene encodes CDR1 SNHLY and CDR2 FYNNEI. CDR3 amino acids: CASSWMPGQGTEAFF. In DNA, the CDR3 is TGTGCCAGCAGTTGGATGCCGGGACAGGGCACTGAAGCTTTCTTT.